In this sample, the clone carrying this T cell receptor (beta chain) turned up once. RNA totalling about 0.45 to 1 ug underwent reverse transcription with random hexamers. An immunoSEQ multiplex PCR generated amplified TCR beta CDR3 products spanning 54 Vbeta and 13 Jbeta. TCRdb reprocessed the immunoSEQ multiplex PCR reads via MiXCR and lists one record per CDR3 protein. The sample includes about 130,000 distinct CDR3 sequences, more than 90% of them seen just once. This sample was included in a study of CD8 T cells in Susac syndrome. Controls were age- and sex-matched healthy donors. Isolation of CD8+ and CD4+ T cells was performed negatively, whereas enrichment of TEMRA cells was done by FACS. Germline CDR1 reads MNHEY; CDR2 reads SMNVEV (reference sequence). Trimming removed 5 bases from V and 5 bases from J, with 12 bases in between. The CDR3 loop spans 14 amino acids.

Material for sequencing was CD4+ T cells from PBMCs. J is TRBJ2-2 and V is TRBV27; D may be TRBD2 (5 bases). The sequence was collected from a human donor in good health. The DNA of the CDR3 is TGTGCCAGCAGTCCACGGACGGGGACCGGGGAGCTGTTTTTT. It codes for CASSPRTGTGELFF.